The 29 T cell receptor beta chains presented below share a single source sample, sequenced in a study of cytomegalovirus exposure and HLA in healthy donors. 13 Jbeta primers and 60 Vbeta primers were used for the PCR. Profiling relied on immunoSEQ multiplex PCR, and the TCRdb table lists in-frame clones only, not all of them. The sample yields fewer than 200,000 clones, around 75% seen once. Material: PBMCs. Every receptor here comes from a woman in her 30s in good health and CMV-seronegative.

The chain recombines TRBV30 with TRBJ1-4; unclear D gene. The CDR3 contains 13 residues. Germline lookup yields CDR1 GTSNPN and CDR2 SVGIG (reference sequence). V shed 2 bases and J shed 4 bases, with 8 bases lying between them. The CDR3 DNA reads TGTGCCTGGAGTCCCAGTGGTAATGAAAAACTGTTTTTT. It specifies CAWSPSGNEKLFF.

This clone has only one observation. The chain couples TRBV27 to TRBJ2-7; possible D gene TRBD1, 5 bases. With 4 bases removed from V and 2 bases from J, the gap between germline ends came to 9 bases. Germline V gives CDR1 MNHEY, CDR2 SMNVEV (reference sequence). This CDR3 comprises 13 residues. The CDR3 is CASSSQETYEQYF. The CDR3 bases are TGTGCCAGCAGTTCACAGGAGACCTACGAGCAGTACTTC.

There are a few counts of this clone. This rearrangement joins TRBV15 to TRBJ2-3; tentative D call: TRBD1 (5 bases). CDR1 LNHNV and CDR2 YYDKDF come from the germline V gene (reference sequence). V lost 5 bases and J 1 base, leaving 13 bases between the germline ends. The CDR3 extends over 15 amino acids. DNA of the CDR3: TGTGCCACCAGCGGGGCAGTATCTGGCACAGATACGCAGTATTTT. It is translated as CATSGAVSGTDTQYF.

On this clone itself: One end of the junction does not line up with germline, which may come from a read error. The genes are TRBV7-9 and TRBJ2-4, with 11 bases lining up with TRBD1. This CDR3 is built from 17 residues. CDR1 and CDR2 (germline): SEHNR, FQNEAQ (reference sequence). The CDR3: CSSSLVTRTGGRNIQYF. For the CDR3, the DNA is TGTTCCAGCAGCTTAGTCACCAGGACAGGGGGCCGGAACATTCAGTACTTC.

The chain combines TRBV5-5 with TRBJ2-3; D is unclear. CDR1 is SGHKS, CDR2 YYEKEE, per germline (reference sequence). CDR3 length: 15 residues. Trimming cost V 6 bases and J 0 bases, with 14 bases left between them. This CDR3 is CASTQISSSTDTQYF. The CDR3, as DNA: TGTGCCAGCACCCAAATTAGTTCTAGCACAGATACGCAGTATTTT.

In DNA form, the CDR3 reads TGTGCCAGCAGTGATGGGCCGGGGAAGATTGAAAAACTGTTTTTT. It encodes CASSDGPGKIEKLFF. The chain carries TRBV6-6 and TRBJ1-4; D gene uncertain. The V gene lost 5 bases and the J gene lost 7 bases, with 17 bases spanning the gap. This CDR3 spans 15 amino acids. The germline CDR1 and CDR2 sequences are MNHNY and SVGAGI (reference sequence).

DNA of the CDR3: TGTGCCAGCTGGGATTTTCTCAGGGAGGATTACGAGCAGTACTTC. Its protein product is CASWDFLREDYEQYF. The chain joins TRBV5-8 to TRBJ2-5; a possible D gene is TRBD2 (6 bases). The DNA end favors TRBJ2-7, so the J call may be wrong. The CDR3 loop spans 15 amino acids. Germline values: CDR1 SGHTS, CDR2 YDEGEE.

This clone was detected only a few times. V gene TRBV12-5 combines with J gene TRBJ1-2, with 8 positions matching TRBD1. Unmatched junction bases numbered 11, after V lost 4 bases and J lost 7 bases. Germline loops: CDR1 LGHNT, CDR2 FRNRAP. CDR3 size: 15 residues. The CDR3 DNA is TGTGCTAGTGGTTATGAGGCAGGGGGCGCGTTTGGCTACACCTTC. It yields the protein CASGYEAGGAFGYTF.

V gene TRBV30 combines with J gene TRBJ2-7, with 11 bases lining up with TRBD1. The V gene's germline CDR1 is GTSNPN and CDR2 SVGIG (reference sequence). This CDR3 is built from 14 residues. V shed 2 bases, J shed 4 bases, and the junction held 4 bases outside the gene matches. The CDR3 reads CAWSPGTGGYEQYF. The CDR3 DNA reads TGTGCCTGGAGTCCCGGGACAGGGGGGTACGAGCAGTACTTC.

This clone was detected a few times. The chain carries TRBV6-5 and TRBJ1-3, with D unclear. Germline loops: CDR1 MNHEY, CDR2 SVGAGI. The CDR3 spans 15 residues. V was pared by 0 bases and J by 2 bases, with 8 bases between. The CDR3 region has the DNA TGTGCCAGCAGTTACTCGACGGCGGCTGGAAACACCATATATTTT. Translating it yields CASSYSTAAGNTIYF.

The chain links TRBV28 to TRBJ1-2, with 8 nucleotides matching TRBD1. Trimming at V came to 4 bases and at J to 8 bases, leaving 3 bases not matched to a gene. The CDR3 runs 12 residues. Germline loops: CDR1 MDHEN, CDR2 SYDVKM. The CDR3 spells CASSSGGWGYTF. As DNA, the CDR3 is TGTGCCAGCAGTTCAGGGGGCTGGGGCTACACCTTC.

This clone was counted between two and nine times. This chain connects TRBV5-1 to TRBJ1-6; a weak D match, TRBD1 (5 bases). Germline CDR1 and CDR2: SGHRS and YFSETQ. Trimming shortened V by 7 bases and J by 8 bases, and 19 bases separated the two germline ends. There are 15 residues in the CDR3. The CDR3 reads CASRSRASGDSPLHF. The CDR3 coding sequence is TGCGCCAGCCGATCTAGGGCCTCGGGGGATTCACCCCTCCACTTT.

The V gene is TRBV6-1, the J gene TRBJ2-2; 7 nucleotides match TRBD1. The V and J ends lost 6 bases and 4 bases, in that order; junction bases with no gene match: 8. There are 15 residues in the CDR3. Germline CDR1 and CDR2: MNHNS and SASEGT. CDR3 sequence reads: CASRKTGTVTGELFF. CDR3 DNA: TGTGCCAGCAGGAAAACCGGGACAGTCACCGGGGAGCTGTTTTTT.

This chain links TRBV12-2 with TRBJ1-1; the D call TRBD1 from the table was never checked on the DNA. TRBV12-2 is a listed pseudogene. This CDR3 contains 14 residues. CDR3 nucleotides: TGTGCAAGTCGCTATCCACAGGGGAACACTGAAGCTTTCTTT. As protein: CASRYPQGNTEAFF.

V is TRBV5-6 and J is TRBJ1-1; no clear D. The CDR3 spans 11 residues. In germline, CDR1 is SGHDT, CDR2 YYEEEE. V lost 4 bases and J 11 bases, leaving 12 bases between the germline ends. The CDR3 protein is CASSHSPGAFF. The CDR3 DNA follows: TGTGCCAGCAGCCACTCCCCGGGGGCTTTCTTT.

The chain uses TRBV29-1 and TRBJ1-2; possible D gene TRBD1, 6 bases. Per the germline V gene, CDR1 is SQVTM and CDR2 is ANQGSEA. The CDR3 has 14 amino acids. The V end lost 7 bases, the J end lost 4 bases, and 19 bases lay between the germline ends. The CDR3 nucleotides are TGCAGCGCATCCAGCACGGGGGGCAGCTATGGCTACACCTTC. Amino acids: CSASSTGGSYGYTF. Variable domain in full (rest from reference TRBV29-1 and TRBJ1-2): SAVISQKPSRDICQRGTSLTIQCQVDSQVTMMFWYRQQPGQSLTLIATANQGSEATYESGFVIDKFPISRPNLTFSTLTVSNMSPEDSSIYLCSASSTGGSYGYTFGSGTRLTVV.

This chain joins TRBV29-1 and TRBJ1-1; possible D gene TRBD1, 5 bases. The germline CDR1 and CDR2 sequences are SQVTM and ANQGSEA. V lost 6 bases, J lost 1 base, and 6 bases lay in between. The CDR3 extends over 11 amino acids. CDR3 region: CSVGQNTEAFF. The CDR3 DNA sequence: TGCAGCGTCGGACAGAACACTGAAGCTTTCTTT.

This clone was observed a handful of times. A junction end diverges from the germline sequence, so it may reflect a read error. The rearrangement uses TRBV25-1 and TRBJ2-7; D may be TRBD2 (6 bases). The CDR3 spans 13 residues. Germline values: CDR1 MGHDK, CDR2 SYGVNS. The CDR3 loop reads CASSPEGSYKQYF. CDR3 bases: TGTGCCAGCAGTCCGGAGGGCTCCTACAAGCAGTACTTC.

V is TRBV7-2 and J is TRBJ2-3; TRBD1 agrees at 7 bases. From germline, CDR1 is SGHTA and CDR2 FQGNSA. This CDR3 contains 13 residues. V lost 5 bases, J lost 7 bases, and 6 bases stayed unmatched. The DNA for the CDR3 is TGTGCCAGCAGCATCGACAGGGCAAATACGCAGTATTTT. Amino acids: CASSIDRANTQYF.

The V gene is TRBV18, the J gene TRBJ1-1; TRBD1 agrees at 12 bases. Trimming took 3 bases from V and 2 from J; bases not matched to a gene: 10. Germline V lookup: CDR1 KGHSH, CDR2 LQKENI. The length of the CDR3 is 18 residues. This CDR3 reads CASSPQPVGQGANTEAFF. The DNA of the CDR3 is TGTGCCAGCTCACCCCAACCTGTGGGACAGGGGGCAAACACTGAAGCTTTCTTT.

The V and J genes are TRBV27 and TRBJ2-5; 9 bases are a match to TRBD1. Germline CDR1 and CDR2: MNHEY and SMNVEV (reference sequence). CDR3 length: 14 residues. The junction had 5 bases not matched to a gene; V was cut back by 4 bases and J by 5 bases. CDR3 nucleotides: TGTGCCAGCAGTTCTTACAGGGGGCTGGAGACCCAGTACTTC. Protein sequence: CASSSYRGLETQYF.

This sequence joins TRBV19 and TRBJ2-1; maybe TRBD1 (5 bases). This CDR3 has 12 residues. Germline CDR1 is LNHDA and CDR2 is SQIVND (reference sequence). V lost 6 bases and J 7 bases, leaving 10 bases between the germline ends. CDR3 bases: TGTGCCAGTAGCCCAGGGTATAATGAGCAGTTCTTC. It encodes CASSPGYNEQFF.

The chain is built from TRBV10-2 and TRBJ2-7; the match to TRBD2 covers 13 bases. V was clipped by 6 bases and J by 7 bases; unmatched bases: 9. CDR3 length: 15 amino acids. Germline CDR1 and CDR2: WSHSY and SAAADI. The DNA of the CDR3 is TGCGCCAGCAGCCCACTAGCGGGAGGGCCGGGTGAGCAGTACTTC. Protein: CASSPLAGGPGEQYF.

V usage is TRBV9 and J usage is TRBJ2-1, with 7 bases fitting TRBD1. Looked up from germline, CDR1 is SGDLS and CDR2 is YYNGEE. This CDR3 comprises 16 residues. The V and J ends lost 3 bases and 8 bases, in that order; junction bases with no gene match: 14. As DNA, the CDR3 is TGTGCCAGCAGCGACCCTAAAGCAGGGGGTTTGCATGAGCAGTTCTTC. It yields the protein CASSDPKAGGLHEQFF.

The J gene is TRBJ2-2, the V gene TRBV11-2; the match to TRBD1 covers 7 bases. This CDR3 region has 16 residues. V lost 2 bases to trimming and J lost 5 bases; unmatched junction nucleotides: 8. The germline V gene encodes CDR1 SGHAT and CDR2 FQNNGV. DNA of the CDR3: TGTGCCAGCAGCTTATTAGGGGGCCCAGGGACCGGGGAGCTGTTTTTT. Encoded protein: CASSLLGGPGTGELFF.

In nucleotides, the CDR3 is TGTGCCAGCAGTTCACAGGGAGGGGGCAATCAGCCCCAGCATTTT. Translated: CASSSQGGGNQPQHF. The gene calls are TRBV2 and TRBJ1-5, with D possibly TRBD1 on 6 matching bases. Germline V gives CDR1 SNHLY, CDR2 FYNNEI. Trimming shortened V by 5 bases and J by 2 bases, and 13 bases separated the two germline ends. This CDR3 is built from 15 residues. The full variable domain, with the rest looked up from reference TRBV2 and TRBJ1-5, is EPEVTQTPSHQVTQMGQEVILRCVPISNHLYFYWYRQILGQKVEFLVSFYNNEISEKSEIFDDQFSVERPDGSNFTLKIRSTKLEDSAMYFCASSSQGGGNQPQHFGDGTRLSIL.

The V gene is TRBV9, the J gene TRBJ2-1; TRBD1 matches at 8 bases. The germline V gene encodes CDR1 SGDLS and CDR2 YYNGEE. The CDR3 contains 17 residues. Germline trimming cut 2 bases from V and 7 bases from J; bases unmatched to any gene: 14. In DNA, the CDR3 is TGTGCCAGCAGCGTCCTCCCCAGGGGGCCGGTTCAGAATGAGCAGTTCTTC. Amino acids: CASSVLPRGPVQNEQFF.

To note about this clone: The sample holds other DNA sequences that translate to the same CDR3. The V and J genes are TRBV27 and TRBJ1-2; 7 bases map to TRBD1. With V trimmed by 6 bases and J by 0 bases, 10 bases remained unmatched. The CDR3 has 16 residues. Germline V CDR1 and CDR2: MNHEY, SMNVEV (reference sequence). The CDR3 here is CASSSTGLGTNYGYTF. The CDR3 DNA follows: TGTGCCAGCAGCTCGACAGGGTTGGGAACTAACTATGGCTACACCTTC.

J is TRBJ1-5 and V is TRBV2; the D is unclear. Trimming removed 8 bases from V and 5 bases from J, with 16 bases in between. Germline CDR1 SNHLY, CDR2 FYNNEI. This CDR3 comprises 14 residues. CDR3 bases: TGTGCCAGCGCTATCCGGTTTTCCGATCAGCCCCAGCATTTT. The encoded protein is CASAIRFSDQPQHF.